This T cell receptor (beta chain) was identified during a study of vaccination effects on CD4 cells after COVID-19. It was after nine to ten days of culture that CD4+ T cells were isolated. BNT162b2 vaccine or mRNA-1273 vaccine was given to participants in two doses. Vaccinated participants had no history of SARS-CoV-2 infection and tested negative for nucleocapsid antibodies. Days 3 and 7 were when half the medium was replaced with IL-2 medium. Termini included, the CDR3 measures 17 amino acids. CDR1 is MDHEN, CDR2 SYDVKM, per germline. About this clone: Its antigen is unidentified. The DNA is left out, because the CDR3 cannot be placed on it with certainty; the CDR3 is given as TCRdb lists it.

Repertoires were generated with immunoSEQ multiplex PCR, while TCRdb's copy carries only in-frame clones and drops some. This sample has tens of thousands of clones; approximately 79% occur once, and the top ten carry around 2.5%. Study-wide results and limits: A shortage of convalescent patients and an absence of early post-infection timepoints characterized the study. Healthy vaccinees' vaccine-induced clones included only 1 of 255 cross-reacting with common cold coronaviruses.

This TCR was sampled from a human donor who received a COVID-19 vaccine. J is TRBJ1-2 and V is TRBV28; TRBD1, the table's D call, lacks a check against the DNA. Material: CD4+ T cells from PBMCs cultured without peptide, obtained after COVID-19 vaccination. The CDR3 reads CASSSSGTGMSNYGYTF.